This is a list of T cell receptor beta chains from one sample in a study of cytomegalovirus exposure and HLA in healthy donors. The protocol was immunoSEQ multiplex PCR, while the TCRdb copy is restricted to in-frame clones and leaves out a portion. The sample lists some 210,000 clones, roughly 84% occurring once. The sample consisted of PBMCs. The receptor source for this set is a woman aged 18-29 years in good health and CMV-seropositive. CDR3s include the opening cysteine and the closing phenylalanine or tryptophan. The D gene is left open where the match is weak. A row's size may be missing; if present it is once, few, many or a size class.

j_call d_call v_call clone_size cdr3_aa cdr3_nt
TRBJ2-3 - TRBV25-1 few CASSESGRALVGDTQYF TGTGCCAGCAGTGAATCCGGCAGGGCCTTAGTGGGGGATACGCAGTATTTT
TRBJ2-3 - TRBV7-2 once CASSLRDGYYTDTQYF TGTGCCAGCAGCCTCCGAGACGGATACTACACAGATACGCAGTATTTT
TRBJ1-2 - TRBV6-1 - CASSPKNGGSRGYTF TGTGCCAGCAGTCCCAAGAATGGGGGGTCGCGCGGCTACACCTTC
TRBJ2-2 TRBD1 TRBV11-2 - CASSLASDRGVRAGELFF TGTGCCAGCAGCTTAGCCTCCGACAGGGGCGTGAGGGCCGGGGAGCTGTTTTTT
TRBJ2-7 TRBD2 TRBV10-1 - CASSAGGWASGSSTYEQYF TGCGCCAGCAGTGCAGGAGGGTGGGCTAGCGGGAGCTCGACCTACGAGCAGTACTTC
TRBJ2-7 TRBD2 TRBV5-1 - CASTPSGGLFYEQYF TGCGCCAGCACCCCATCGGGGGGTCTTTTCTACGAGCAGTACTTC
TRBJ2-3 TRBD1 TRBV28 - CASTDRASTDTQYF TGTGCCAGCACCGACAGGGCTAGCACAGATACGCAGTATTTT
TRBJ2-5 TRBD1 TRBV7-3 - CASSRGQGSETQYF TGTGCCAGCAGTCGGGGACAGGGGTCAGAGACCCAGTACTTC
TRBJ1-2 - TRBV14 few CASSWQGYSGYTF TGTGCCAGCAGCTGGCAGGGTTACAGTGGCTACACCTTC
TRBJ1-3 - TRBV28 - CASRRGLGNTIYF TGTGCCAGCAGAAGGGGCTTGGGAAACACCATATATTTT
TRBJ2-7 - TRBV29-1 - CSVQTGDSYEQYF TGCAGCGTGCAGACAGGCGACTCCTACGAGCAGTACTTC
TRBJ2-7 - TRBV28 - CASSPGGKGPLYEQYF TGTGCCAGCAGTCCCGGGGGAAAGGGGCCTCTCTACGAGCAGTACTTC
TRBJ2-1 TRBD2 TRBV9 - CASSVGVGGSNEQFF TGTGCCAGCAGCGTAGGGGTCGGCGGGAGCAATGAGCAGTTCTTC
TRBJ2-3 - TRBV27 few CASSPPGTDTQYF TGTGCCAGCAGTCCCCCGGGCACAGATACGCAGTATTTT
TRBJ2-7 TRBD2 TRBV11-2 - CASSRGLAGSYEQYF TGTGCCAGCAGCCGGGGACTAGCGGGTTCCTACGAGCAGTACTTC
TRBJ1-1 - TRBV27 - CASSSLQGAEAFF TGTGCCAGCAGTTCCCTCCAGGGTGCGGAAGCTTTCTTT
TRBJ2-3 TRBD2 TRBV7-3 once CASSTSGRPDTQYF TGTGCCAGCAGCACTAGCGGGAGACCCGATACGCAGTATTTT